What follows are 3 T cell receptor beta chains derived from one specimen sequenced in a study of Ad26.COV2.S vaccination and SARS-CoV-2 variants. Described treatment: some 19 received Ad26.COV2.S at low or high dose, single or two shots; 5 received placebo; per-sample allocation not given. Repertoires come from day 63 after the first vaccine or placebo injection. The protocol was immunoSEQ multiplex PCR, while the TCRdb copy is restricted to in-frame clones and leaves out a portion. The table has 400,000 to 500,000 clones, more than 75% seen once. The sample in question was peripheral blood, obtained in a trial of Ad26.COV2.S vaccine versus placebo. The source of these receptors is a person between 18 and 60 years old who received the Ad26.COV2.S COVID-19 vaccine or a placebo.

This rearrangement joins TRBV28 to TRBJ1-2; a possible D gene is TRBD1 (6 bases). V shed 3 bases and J shed 8 bases, with 13 bases lying between them. This CDR3 is 13 amino acids long. Germline loops: CDR1 MDHEN, CDR2 SYDVKM. The CDR3 is CASSFEGGGGYTF. The CDR3 DNA is TGTGCCAGCAGTTTCGAAGGGGGTGGGGGCTACACCTTC.

This clone was seen a single time. V gene TRBV14 combines with J gene TRBJ2-3; D gene uncertain. The V end lost 4 bases, the J end lost 5 bases, and 10 bases lay between the germline ends. CDR1 is SGHDN, CDR2 FVKESK, per germline. The CDR3 runs to 13 residues. The chain's CDR3 is CASSRSQRDTQYF. The CDR3 nucleotides are TGTGCCAGCAGCCGGAGCCAGAGAGATACGCAGTATTTT.

V is TRBV4-1 and J is TRBJ2-7, with TRBD2 matching over 9 bases. Germline CDR1 reads MGHRA; CDR2 reads YSYEKL. There are 16 residues in the CDR3. V lost 2 bases and J lost 0; bases outside the gene matches: 5. CDR3 DNA: TGCGCCAGCAGCCAACAGGGCGGGGGGGGCTCCTACGAGCAGTACTTC. Translated, it gives CASSQQGGGGSYEQYF.